This T cell receptor beta chain stems from a study of T cell responses to AZD1222 COVID-19 vaccine. Study conclusions and caveats: In all cases, repertoires were sampled only after the peak T cell response. The span of vaccine-associated CD4 TCRs extended across spike, with dominance at 160-218 and 743-854. In a largely white British group with more females than males, clonal diversity was possibly underestimated.

In regard to this clone: Its antigen is unknown.

TCRdb's table, derived via immunoSEQ multiplex PCR, lists solely in-frame clones and lacks some. There are roughly 93,000 clones in the sample; 85% to 90% occur only once, and 2.5% to 3% lies in the top ten. The source of this sequence is an adult in good health. The sequencing used peripheral blood, collected on day 0 of MenACWY control vaccination.

CDR3 protein: CASTGTPGTGELFF. CDR3 coding DNA: TGTGCCAGCACCGGGACTCCGGGCACCGGGGAGCTGTTTTTT. This rearrangement joins TRBV6-4 to TRBJ2-2; tentatively, D is TRBD2 (6 bases). The length of the CDR3 is 14 residues. Trimming left V 7 bases short and J 4 bases short, with 13 bases between. CDR1 is MRHNA and CDR2 is SNTAGT in the germline V gene.